This TCR beta chain was recorded in a study of CD4+ T cells in melanoma. V lost 1 base and J lost 3, with 10 bases in between. The CDR3 covers 14 residues. Germline loops: CDR1 SGHTA, CDR2 FQGNSA. The study's findings and limits: Reportedly, melanoma neoantigen-specific CD4+ T cells showed varied differentiation states.

For this clone: Its antigen is not identified.

TCRdb's copy holds only in-frame clones and misses some; the assay was immunoSEQ multiplex PCR. The sample contains some 120,000 clones, around 92% of which appear only once. The V and J genes are TRBV7-2 and TRBJ2-7, with no clear D. The origin of this receptor is a human donor with melanoma. Source material: peripheral blood. In DNA, the CDR3 is TGTGCCAGCAGCTTAGACCCGGTAGTCTACGAGCAGTACTTC. Protein product: CASSLDPVVYEQYF. Based on the CDR3 plus reference TRBV7-2 and TRBJ2-7, the full variable domain is GAGVSQSPSNKVTEKGKDVELRCDPISGHTALYWYRQSLGQGLEFLIYFQGNSAPDKSGLPSDRFSAERTGGSVSTLTIQRTQQEDSAVYLCASSLDPVVYEQYFGPGTRLTVT.